These T cell receptor beta chains were read from a single sample in a study of beta chain features in type 1 diabetes. The table came from immunoSEQ multiplex PCR; TCRdb's copy has only in-frame clones and leaves some out. The data contain about 340,000 clones, 9.3% of them singletons. Sequenced material: central memory CD4+ T cells from blood. All receptors derive from a man younger than 40 with type 1 diabetes. CDR3s include the opening cysteine and the closing phenylalanine or tryptophan. A D gene is named only where the DNA matches it firmly. Clone size is given for some rows only: seen once, a few or many times, or a class if the clone is expanded.

>NA|NA|TRBJ2-1|TRBV19
TGTGCCAGTAGTATCAATAGCGGTAGCTCCTACAATGAGCAGTTCTTC
CASSINSGSSYNEQFF
>TRBD1|NA|TRBJ2-3|TRBV15
TGTGCCACGAGCCGACAGGGTGGCGTGGATACGCAGTATTTT
CATSRQGGVDTQYF
>NA|few|TRBJ1-2|TRBV28
TGTGCCAGCAGTTTCCCTAACTATGGCTACACCTTC
CASSFPNYGYTF
>NA|NA|TRBJ1-1|TRBV28
TGTGCCAGCAGTCCAAGCGCCGGGAGAGCCATTATGAACACTGAAGCTTTCTTT
CASSPSAGRAIMNTEAFF
>NA|few|TRBJ1-1|TRBV4-3
TGCGCCAGCAGCCAAGATTTGGCAACTGAAGCTTTCTTT
CASSQDLATEAFF
>NA|NA|TRBJ1-1|TRBV13
TGTGCCAGCAGCCCCAGTGGGGGCAGGACTGAAGCTTTCTTT
CASSPSGGRTEAFF
>TRBD1|few|TRBJ2-6|TRBV5-1
TGCGCCAGCAGCCACGGACAGGATATAGACAACGTCCTGACTTTC
CASSHGQDIDNVLTF
>TRBD1|NA|TRBJ2-1|TRBV7-2
TGTGCCAGCAGAGACCGACAGGGATACAATGAGCAGTTCTTC
CASRDRQGYNEQFF
>NA|NA|TRBJ1-4|TRBV6-5
TGTGCCAGCAGTCTTCGAGGTGAAAAACTGTTTTTT
CASSLRGEKLFF
>NA|NA|TRBJ2-7|TRBV5-1
TGCGCCAGCAGCTTTTCCTCACAGGGAACCTACGAGCAGTACTTC
CASSFSSQGTYEQYF
>NA|few|TRBJ1-6|TRBV5-1
TGCGCCAGCAGCTTGGACCAGGGCGAGTCACCCCTCCACTTT
CASSLDQGESPLHF
>NA|NA|TRBJ2-5|TRBV28
TGTGCCAGCAGTCCAAATGGCGGCTACGAGACCCAGTACTTC
CASSPNGGYETQYF
>NA|few|TRBJ2-7|TRBV25-1
TGTGCCAGCACCACAACGAACCTCTACGAGCAGTACTTC
CASTTTNLYEQYF
>NA|NA|TRBJ1-5|TRBV5-6
TGTGCCAGCAGCTCATGGGGCAGCGCTTATCAGCCCCAGCATTTT
CASSSWGSAYQPQHF
>TRBD1|NA|TRBJ1-1|TRBV5-1
TGCGCCAGCAGCTTGGTTGTCAGGGGGCTTGAAGCTTTCTTT
CASSLVVRGLEAFF
>NA|few|TRBJ1-3|TRBV4-3
TGCGCCAGCAGCCAAGATTGGGGACGGGGGGAGAGCTCTGGAAACACCATATATTTT
CASSQDWGRGESSGNTIYF
>NA|many|TRBJ1-2|TRBV2
TGTGCCAGCAGTGGACAGAACTATGGCTACACCTTC
CASSGQNYGYTF
>NA|few|TRBJ2-5|TRBV6-5
TGTGCCAGCAGTTACCTGGGAAGGGGGGCTGGAGAGACCCAGTACTTC
CASSYLGRGAGETQYF
>NA|NA|TRBJ2-2|TRBV5-1
TGCGCCAGCAGCTTGGTGACAGACACCGGGGAGCTGTTTTTT
CASSLVTDTGELFF
>NA|NA|TRBJ1-2|TRBV5-6
TGTGCCAGCAGCTTGATCAGTCGGGACGTTGGGTTTGGCTACACCTTC
CASSLISRDVGFGYTF
>NA|NA|TRBJ2-1|TRBV4-3
TGCGCCAGCAGCCAATCTTTTCGGACCTACAATGAGCAGTTCTTC
CASSQSFRTYNEQFF
>TRBD1|few|TRBJ2-4|TRBV19
TGTGCCAGTAGTATAGATCGGGACAGAAACATTCAGTACTTC
CASSIDRDRNIQYF
>NA|NA|TRBJ1-2|TRBV7-9
TGTGCCAGCAGCTTAGCCAGGGAGCCCTATGGCTACACCTTC
CASSLAREPYGYTF
>TRBD1|few|TRBJ2-5|TRBV5-1
TGCGCCAGCAGCCATGCGACAGGGGGAGAGACCCAGTACTTC
CASSHATGGETQYF
>NA|few|TRBJ2-2|TRBV5-6
TGTGCCAGCAGCACTGTCGGGGTTGAGGGGGAGCTGTTTTTT
CASSTVGVEGELFF
>NA|NA|TRBJ2-3|TRBV15
TGTGCCACCAGCGGGGGGACTAGCACAGATACGCAGTATTTT
CATSGGTSTDTQYF